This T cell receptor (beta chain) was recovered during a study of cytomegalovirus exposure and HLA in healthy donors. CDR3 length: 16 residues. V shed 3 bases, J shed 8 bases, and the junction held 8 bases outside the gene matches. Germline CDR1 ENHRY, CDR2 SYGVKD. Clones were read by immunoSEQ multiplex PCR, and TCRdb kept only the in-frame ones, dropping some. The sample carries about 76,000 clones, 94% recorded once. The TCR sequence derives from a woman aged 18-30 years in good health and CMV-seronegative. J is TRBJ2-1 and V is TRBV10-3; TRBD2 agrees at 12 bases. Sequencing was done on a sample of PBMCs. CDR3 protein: CAISEIDLAGGDEQFF. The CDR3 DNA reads TGTGCCATCAGTGAAATCGACCTAGCGGGGGGGGATGAGCAGTTCTTC.